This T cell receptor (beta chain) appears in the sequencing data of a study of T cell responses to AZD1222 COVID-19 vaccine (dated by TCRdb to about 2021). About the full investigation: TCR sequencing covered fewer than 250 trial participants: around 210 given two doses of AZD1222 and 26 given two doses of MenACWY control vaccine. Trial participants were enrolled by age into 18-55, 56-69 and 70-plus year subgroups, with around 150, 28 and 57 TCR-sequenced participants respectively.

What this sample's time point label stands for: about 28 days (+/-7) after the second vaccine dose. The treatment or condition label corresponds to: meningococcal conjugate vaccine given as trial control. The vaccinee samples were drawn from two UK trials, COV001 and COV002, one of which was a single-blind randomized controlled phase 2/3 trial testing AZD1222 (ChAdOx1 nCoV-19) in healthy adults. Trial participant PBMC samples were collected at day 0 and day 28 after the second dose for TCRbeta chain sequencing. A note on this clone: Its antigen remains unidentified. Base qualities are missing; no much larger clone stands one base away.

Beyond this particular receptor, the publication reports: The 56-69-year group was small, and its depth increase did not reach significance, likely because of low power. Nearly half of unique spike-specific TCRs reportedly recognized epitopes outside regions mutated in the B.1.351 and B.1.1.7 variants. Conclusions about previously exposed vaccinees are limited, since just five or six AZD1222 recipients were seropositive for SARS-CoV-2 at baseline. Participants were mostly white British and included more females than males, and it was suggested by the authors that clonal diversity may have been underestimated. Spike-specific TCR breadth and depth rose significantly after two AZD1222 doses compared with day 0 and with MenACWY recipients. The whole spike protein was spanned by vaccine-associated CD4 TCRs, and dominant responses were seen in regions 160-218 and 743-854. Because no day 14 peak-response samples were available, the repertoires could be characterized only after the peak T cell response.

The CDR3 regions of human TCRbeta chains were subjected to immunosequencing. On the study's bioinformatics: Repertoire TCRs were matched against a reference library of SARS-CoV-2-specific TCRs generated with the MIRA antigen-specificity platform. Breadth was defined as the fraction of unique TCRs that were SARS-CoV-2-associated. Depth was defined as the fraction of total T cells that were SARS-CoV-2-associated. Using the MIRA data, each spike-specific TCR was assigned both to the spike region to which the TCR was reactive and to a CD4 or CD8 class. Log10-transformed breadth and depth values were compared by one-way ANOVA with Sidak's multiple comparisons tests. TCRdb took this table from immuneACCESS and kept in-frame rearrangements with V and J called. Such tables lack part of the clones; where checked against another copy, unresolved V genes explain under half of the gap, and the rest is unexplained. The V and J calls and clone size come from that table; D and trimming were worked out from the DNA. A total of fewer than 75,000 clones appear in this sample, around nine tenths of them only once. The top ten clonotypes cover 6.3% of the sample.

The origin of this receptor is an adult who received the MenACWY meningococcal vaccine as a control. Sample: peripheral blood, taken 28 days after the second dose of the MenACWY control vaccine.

Here the CDR3 is given as CASSLQHYSNQPQHF. The nucleotides are TGTGCCAGCAGCTTACAGCATTATAGCAATCAGCCCCAGCATTTT. The chain is encoded by TRBV13 joined to TRBJ1-5; the D gene identity is not certain. The cysteine opens and the phenylalanine closes a CDR3 of 15 amino acids. Only the CDR3 DNA is retained, 45 bases long and in frame from the first base. From the germline V gene (reference sequence), CDR1 is PRHDT and CDR2 is FYEKMQ. V is reduced by 2 bases and J by 0 bases, leaving a spacing of 8 bases between them.